This T cell receptor (beta chain) was observed in a study of cytomegalovirus exposure and HLA in healthy donors. Broader study findings: According to a subsequent analysis, TCR clusters from the first cohort were inclined to appear together in the 90 to 150 validation repertoires. The authors confirmed in vitro that a few CMV-associated chains were specific for CMV antigens.

Repertoires were generated with immunoSEQ multiplex PCR, while TCRdb's copy carries only in-frame clones and drops some. The sample has about 120,000 clones, 85% to 90% seen once. Germline V gene lookup returns CDR1 SGHRS and CDR2 YFSETQ. The V gene end was trimmed by 7 bases and the J gene end by 3 bases; junction bases not matched to a gene: 5. This CDR3 is built from 13 residues. Regarding this clone: Its antigen is unidentified.

The gene calls are TRBV5-1 and TRBJ2-7; 9 nucleotides agree with TRBD1. The origin of this receptor is a woman between 18 and 29 years old in good health and CMV-seropositive. Sequences were obtained from PBMCs. CDR3: CASRGQGDYEQYF. In DNA, the CDR3 is TGCGCCAGCCGGGGACAGGGAGACTACGAGCAGTACTTC.